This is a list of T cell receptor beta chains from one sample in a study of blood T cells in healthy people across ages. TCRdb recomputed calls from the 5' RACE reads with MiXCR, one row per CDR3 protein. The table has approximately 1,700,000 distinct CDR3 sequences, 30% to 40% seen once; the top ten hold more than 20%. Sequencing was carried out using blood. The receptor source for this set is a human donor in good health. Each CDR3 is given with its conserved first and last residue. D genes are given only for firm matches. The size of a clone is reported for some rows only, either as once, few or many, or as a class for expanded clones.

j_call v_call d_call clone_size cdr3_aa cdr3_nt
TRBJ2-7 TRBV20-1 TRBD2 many CSAEGLGAYEQYF TGCAGTGCCGAGGGACTAGGGGCCTACGAGCAGTACTTC
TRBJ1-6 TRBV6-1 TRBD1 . CASSPGTGGNYNSPLHF TGTGCCAGCAGTCCCGGGACAGGGGGCAACTATAATTCACCCCTCCACTTT
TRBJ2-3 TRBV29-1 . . CSSVGYKGSVDTQYF TGCAGCTCCGTCGGGTATAAGGGGTCGGTAGATACGCAGTATTTT
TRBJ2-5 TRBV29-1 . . CSVEDIYLLTDTQYF TGCAGCGTTGAAGATATCTACCTACTCACAGATACGCAGTACTTC
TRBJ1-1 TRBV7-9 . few CASFEAPGENTEAFF TGTGCCAGCTTCGAAGCCCCGGGGGAAAACACTGAAGCTTTCTTT
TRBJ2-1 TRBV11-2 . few CASSLMSVPTGYSNEQFF TGTGCCAGCAGCTTGATGAGCGTCCCGACAGGATATAGCAATGAGCAGTTCTTC
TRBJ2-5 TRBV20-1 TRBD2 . CSAPGLAGGRQETQYF TGCAGTGCGCCGGGACTAGCGGGGGGGCGGCAAGAGACCCAGTACTTC
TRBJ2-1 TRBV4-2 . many CASSRGAYNEQFF TGTGCCAGCAGCCGGGGGGCCTACAATGAGCAGTTCTTC
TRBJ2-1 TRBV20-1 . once CSAISQGIEQFF TGCAGTGCTATATCACAGGGTATTGAGCAGTTCTTC
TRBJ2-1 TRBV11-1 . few CASSLIFPGFSTWDPPRNEQFF TGTGCCAGCAGCTTAATATTTCCCGGATTTTCAACTTGGGACCCTCCTAGGAATGAGCAGTTCTTC
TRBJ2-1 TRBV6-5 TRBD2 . CASSPRRGGSFDEQFF TGTGCCAGCAGCCCCCGGCGGGGGGGCTCCTTTGATGAGCAGTTCTTC
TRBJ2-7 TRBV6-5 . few CASSYSRTLTEQYF TGTGCCAGCAGTTACTCTAGGACACTAACCGAGCAGTACTTC
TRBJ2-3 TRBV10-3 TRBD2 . CAISEGLAGGTDTQYF TGTGCCATCAGTGAAGGGCTAGCGGGGGGTACAGATACGCAGTATTTT
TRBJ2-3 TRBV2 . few CASSKGRADTQYF TGTGCCAGCAGTAAAGGGCGCGCAGATACGCAGTATTTT
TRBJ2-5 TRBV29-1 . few CSVRPDNVETQYF TGCAGCGTTCGGCCGGATAATGTGGAGACCCAGTACTTC
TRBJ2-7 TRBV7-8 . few CASSETKGGGASYEQYF TGTGCCAGCAGCGAAACCAAAGGGGGGGGCGCCTCCTACGAGCAGTACTTC
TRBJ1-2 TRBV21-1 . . CASSNHGQGSNYGYTF TGTGCCAGCAGCAATCACGGGCAGGGGAGCAACTATGGCTACACCTTC
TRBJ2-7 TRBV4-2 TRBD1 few CASSQDETGYEQYF TGTGCCAGCAGCCAAGATGAGACAGGGTACGAGCAGTACTTC
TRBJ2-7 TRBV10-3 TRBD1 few CATSDRGPSYEQYF TGTGCCACTTCAGACAGGGGACCTTCCTACGAGCAGTACTTC
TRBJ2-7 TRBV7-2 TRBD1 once CASSIFPGQGYEQYF TGTGCCAGCAGCATATTCCCGGGACAGGGTTACGAGCAGTACTTC
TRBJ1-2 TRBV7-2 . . CASSLRNTGGYTF TGTGCCAGCAGCTTACGGAACACGGGAGGCTACACCTTC
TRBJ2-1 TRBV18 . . CASSLSVGYNEQFF TGTGCCAGCTCCCTATCGGTGGGCTACAATGAGCAGTTCTTC
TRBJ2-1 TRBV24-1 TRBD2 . CATEGLDLNEQFF TGTGCCACCGAGGGACTAGACCTCAATGAGCAGTTCTTC
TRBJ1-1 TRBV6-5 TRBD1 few CASRDTGGTEAFF TGTGCCAGCAGAGATACAGGGGGCACTGAAGCTTTCTTT
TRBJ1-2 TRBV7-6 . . CASSSATANYGYTF TGTGCCAGCAGCTCCGCGACAGCTAACTATGGCTACACCTTC
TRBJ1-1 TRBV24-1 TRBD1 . CGTSTGWNTEAFF TGTGGCACTTCGACAGGGTGGAACACTGAAGCTTTCTTT
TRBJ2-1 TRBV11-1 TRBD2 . CASSLDGISGVKGQFF TGTGCCAGCAGCTTAGACGGGATTAGCGGGGTCAAAGGGCAGTTCTTC
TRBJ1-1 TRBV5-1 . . CASSLGDRGDTEAFF TGCGCCAGCAGCTTGGGGGATAGGGGGGACACTGAAGCTTTCTTT
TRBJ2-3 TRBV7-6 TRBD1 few CASRPGGVWADTQYF TGTGCCAGCAGACCAGGGGGCGTATGGGCAGATACGCAGTATTTT
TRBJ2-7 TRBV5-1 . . CASSGGIGSSYEQYF TGCGCCAGCAGCGGGGGGATTGGAAGCTCCTACGAGCAGTACTTC
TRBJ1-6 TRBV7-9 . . CASNDGGLIYNSPLHF TGTGCCAGCAACGATGGGGGTCTAATATATAATTCACCCCTCCACTTT
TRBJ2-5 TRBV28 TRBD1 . CASSGDRPGGETQYF TGTGCCAGCAGTGGGGACAGGCCGGGTGGGGAGACCCAGTACTTC
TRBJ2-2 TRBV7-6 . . CASSSPRDIPDTGELFF TGTGCCAGCAGCTCGCCCCGCGACATCCCGGACACCGGGGAGCTGTTTTTT
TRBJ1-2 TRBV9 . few CASSPRGAGAGYGYTF TGTGCCAGCAGCCCTAGAGGGGCAGGGGCGGGCTATGGCTACACCTTC
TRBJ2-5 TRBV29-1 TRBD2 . CSVVSGEGQETQYF TGCAGCGTTGTGTCCGGGGAGGGGCAAGAGACCCAGTACTTC
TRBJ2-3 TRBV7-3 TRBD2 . CASSSRTSVGDTQYF TGTGCCAGCAGCTCTCGGACTAGCGTGGGAGATACGCAGTATTTT
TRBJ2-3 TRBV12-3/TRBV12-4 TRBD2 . CASSFSSGDFTDTQYF TGTGCCAGCAGTTTCAGTAGCGGGGACTTCACAGATACGCAGTATTTT
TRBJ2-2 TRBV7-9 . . CASSLPRWTEGFTGELFF TGTGCCAGCAGCCTCCCCCGGTGGACAGAAGGCTTCACCGGGGAGCTGTTTTTT
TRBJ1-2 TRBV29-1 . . CSVDEGGRFGYTF TGCAGCGTTGACGAGGGAGGGCGCTTTGGCTACACCTTC
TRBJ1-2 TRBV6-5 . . CASRRTPGGWYGYTF TGTGCCAGCAGGCGCACCCCCGGTGGCTGGTATGGCTACACCTTC
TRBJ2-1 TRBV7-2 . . CASRITNEQFF TGTGCCAGCAGAATCACGAATGAGCAGTTCTTC
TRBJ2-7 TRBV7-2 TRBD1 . CASSLYDFGQGGFEQYF TGTGCCAGCAGCCTGTATGATTTCGGACAGGGAGGATTCGAGCAGTACTTC
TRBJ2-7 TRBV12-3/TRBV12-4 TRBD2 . CASSLLGSGVYKQYF TGTGCCAGCAGTTTACTTGGTAGCGGGGTCTACAAGCAGTACTTC
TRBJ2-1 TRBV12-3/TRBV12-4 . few CTHTRGLMSQFF TGTACACACACCCGGGGGTTAATGTCGCAGTTCTTC
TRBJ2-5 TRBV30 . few CAWSYNSGETQYF TGTGCCTGGAGTTATAACTCGGGGGAGACCCAGTACTTC
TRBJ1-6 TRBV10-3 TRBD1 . CAISQTGERNSPLHF TGTGCCATCAGCCAAACAGGGGAGAGGAATTCACCCCTCCACTTT
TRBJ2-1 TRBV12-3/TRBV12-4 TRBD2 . CASSSPGLVGEQFF TGTGCCAGCAGTTCACCCGGACTAGTAGGCGAGCAGTTCTTC